The text below deals with one TCR beta chain. Its antigen is undetermined. The data originate from a study of PD-1 blockade in mismatch repair-deficient tumors. Germline-derived CDR1 and CDR2 are MDHEN and SYDVKM. This CDR3 has 13 amino acids. The V and J ends lost 6 bases and 3 bases respectively, with 11 bases between them. Produced via immunoSEQ multiplex PCR; TCRdb's table is partial and in-frame only. The sample includes tens of thousands of clones, approximately 78% seen only once; the top ten take around 3.4%. PCR or immunohistochemistry showed mismatch repair deficiency in every enrolled patient. Study conclusions and caveats: After pembrolizumab, tumor-resident clones rose rapidly, then generally contracted before radiologic responses.

The sequence came from an adult with mismatch repair-deficient cancer. Material: peripheral blood, obtained 4 weeks after starting pembrolizumab. The chain has TRBV28 and TRBJ1-2; D unclear. CDR3 residues: CASRAAKDYGYTF. CDR3 bases: TGTGCCAGCAGAGCCGCGAAGGACTATGGCTACACCTTC.